This entry describes one T cell receptor beta chain. CDR3 length: 13 residues. V dropped 5 bases and J dropped 7; count of bases not matched to a gene: 5. CDR1 LGHNT and CDR2 FRNRAP come from the germline V gene. This sample was included in a study of cytomegalovirus exposure and HLA in healthy donors. The study ran its PCR with 60 Vbeta and 13 Jbeta primers. Produced via immunoSEQ multiplex PCR; TCRdb's table is partial and in-frame only. The sample holds around 190,000 clones; 75% to 80% are singletons and the top ten take about 3%. The V call is TRBV12-5, the J call TRBJ1-5; 7 nucleotides line up with TRBD1. The sequenced material came from PBMCs. The clonotype comes from a female donor in good health and CMV-seronegative. The CDR3: CASGRDSLQPQHF. The CDR3 DNA reads TGTGCTAGTGGTCGGGACAGCCTACAGCCCCAGCATTTT. The full variable domain, completed using reference TRBV12-5 and TRBJ1-5, is DARVTQTPRHKVTEMGQEVTMRCQPILGHNTVFWYRQTMMQGLELLAYFRNRAPLDDSGMPKDRFSAEMPDATLATLKIQPSEPRDSAVYFCASGRDSLQPQHFGDGTRLSIL.